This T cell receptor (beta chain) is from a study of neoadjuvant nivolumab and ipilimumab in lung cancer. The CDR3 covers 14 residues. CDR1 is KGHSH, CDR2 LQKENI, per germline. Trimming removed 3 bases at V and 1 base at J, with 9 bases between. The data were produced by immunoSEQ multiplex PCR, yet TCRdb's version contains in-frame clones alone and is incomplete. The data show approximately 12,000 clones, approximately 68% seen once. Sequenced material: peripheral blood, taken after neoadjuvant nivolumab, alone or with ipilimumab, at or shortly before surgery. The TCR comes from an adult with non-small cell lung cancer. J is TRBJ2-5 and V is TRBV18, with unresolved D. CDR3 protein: CASSPPSGQETQYF. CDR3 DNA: TGTGCCAGCTCACCTCCGTCTGGCCAAGAGACCCAGTACTTC.